These 29 T cell receptor beta chains were sequenced from one sample in a study of blood T cell repertoires in COVID-19. This table comes from immunoSEQ multiplex PCR, and its TCRdb copy is limited to in-frame clones, with some not included. The sample yields about 280,000 clones, approximately 86% seen once. Sequenced material: peripheral blood. These receptors all stem from a woman between 65 and 79 years old with COVID-19, enrolled during active disease.

The gene calls are TRBV5-1 and TRBJ2-6, with D tentatively TRBD1 (6 bases). Trimming removed 3 bases from V and 4 bases from J, with 8 bases in between. The CDR3 covers 14 residues. The germline CDR1 and CDR2 sequences are SGHRS and YFSETQ. The CDR3 DNA reads as TGCGCCAGCAGCTCAGGGGCCGGGGCCAACGTCCTGACTTTC. Amino acid sequence: CASSSGAGANVLTF.

Worth noting for this clone: At one end, the junction sequence differs from germline, possibly due to a read error. This chain uses TRBV2 with TRBJ2-7, with 8 bases that match TRBD1. Germline V gene data show CDR1 as SNHLY and CDR2 as FYNNEI. The CDR3 totals 15 residues. The CDR3 is CASREGTGLSYEQYF. The CDR3 coding sequence is TGTGCCAGCAGGGAAGGGACAGGCTTATCCTACGAGCAGTACTTC.

This chain joins TRBV18 and TRBJ1-2, with TRBD1 matching over 8 bases. V lost 6 bases and J lost 2; bases outside the gene matches: 8. In germline, CDR1 is KGHSH, CDR2 LQKENI. CDR3 size: 15 residues. CDR3 sequence: CASSPGQGLNYGYTF. DNA of the CDR3: TGTGCCAGCTCCCCTGGACAGGGATTAAACTATGGCTACACCTTC.

J is TRBJ1-5 and V is TRBV24-1; D gene ambiguous. The germline gives CDR1 KGHDR, CDR2 SFDVKD. V lost 4 bases and J lost 2, with 8 bases in between. The length of the CDR3 is 14 residues. This CDR3 is CATSEGGRNQPQHF. The CDR3 nucleotides are TGTGCCACCAGTGAGGGAGGGCGCAATCAGCCCCAGCATTTT.

The genes are TRBV19 and TRBJ2-7; possibly TRBD1 for D (5 bases). CDR3 size: 16 residues. CDR1 is LNHDA, CDR2 SQIVND, per germline (reference sequence). Trimming cost V 0 bases and J 0 bases, with 12 bases left between them. CDR3 in amino acids: CASSIEVGRSSYEQYF. The CDR3 DNA sequence: TGTGCCAGTAGTATAGAGGTGGGGCGGAGCTCCTACGAGCAGTACTTC.

The J gene is TRBJ2-7, the V gene TRBV24-1, with a weak D call TRBD2 (5 bases). This CDR3 comprises 16 residues. Germline V gene data show CDR1 as KGHDR and CDR2 as SFDVKD. The V end was cut by 2 bases, the J end by 0 bases, with 13 bases between. DNA for the CDR3: TGTGCCACCAGTGATTCAGCGGCCGTAAGCTCCTACGAGCAGTACTTC. Protein sequence: CATSDSAAVSSYEQYF.

The gene calls are TRBV10-2 and TRBJ2-7; weak D call: TRBD2 (7 bases). The CDR3 totals 16 residues. Germline V gives CDR1 WSHSY, CDR2 SAAADI. V lost 0 bases, J lost 3 bases, and 15 bases lay in between. In DNA, the CDR3 is TGCGCCAGCAGTGAGTCGGTGGGGGGGCTAATCTACGAGCAGTACTTC. It translates to CASSESVGGLIYEQYF.

The V call is TRBV24-1, the J call TRBJ1-6; the match to TRBD1 covers 7 bases. The CDR3 has 13 residues. CDR1 KGHDR and CDR2 SFDVKD come from the germline V gene. V lost 9 bases, J lost 8 bases, and 6 bases stayed unmatched. The CDR3 DNA reads TGTGCCACCCCGGGACAGAGGGATTCACCCCTCCACTTT. This sequence encodes CATPGQRDSPLHF.

The chain couples TRBV21-1 to TRBJ1-4. TRBV21-1 is termed a pseudogene. The CDR3 totals 15 residues. Written as DNA, the CDR3 is TGTGCCATCCTTAAGCCGGTTTCAACTAATGAAAAACTGTTTTTT. Protein sequence: CAILKPVSTNEKLFF.

This clone was seen a single time. The chain combines TRBV5-4 with TRBJ1-3, with D possibly being TRBD1 (6 bases). The CDR3 totals 14 residues. Looked up from germline, CDR1 is SGHNT and CDR2 is YYREEE (reference sequence). V lost 1 base to trimming and J lost 3 bases, with 8 bases between them. Here the CDR3 reads CASSLRTDGNTIYF. In DNA form, the CDR3 reads TGTGCCAGCAGCTTGCGGACAGATGGAAACACCATATATTTT. The full variable domain, rest sourced from reference TRBV5-4 and TRBJ1-3, is ETGVTQSPTHLIKTRGQQVTLRCSSQSGHNTVSWYQQALGQGPQFIFQYYREEENGRGNFPPRFSGLQFPNYSSELNVNALELDDSALYLCASSLRTDGNTIYFGEGSWLTVV.

The chain employs TRBV21-1 and TRBJ1-3; the table assigns TRBD1, which was not confirmed against the DNA. TRBV21-1 has pseudogene status. The CDR3 has 19 residues. Here the CDR3 reads CASSPLLGRDRSSGNTIYF. The CDR3 nucleotides are TGTGCCAGCAGCCCACTACTCGGCCGGGACAGGTCATCTGGAAACACCATATATTTT.

This chain connects TRBV7-9 to TRBJ2-7; 9 bases are shared with TRBD1. Germline CDR1 reads SEHNR; CDR2 reads FQNEAQ (reference sequence). V shed 5 bases and J 7 bases; nucleotides not matched to a gene: 15. The CDR3 is 16 amino acids. The CDR3 DNA reads TGTGCCAGCAGCCCTCGGACAGGGGCCCCGATGTTGGAGCAGTACTTC. Translated: CASSPRTGAPMLEQYF.

The sample holds a few counts of this clone. The chain links TRBV5-6 to TRBJ2-7; tentative D call: TRBD2 (5 bases). The CDR3 runs to 12 residues. V was shortened by 2 bases and J by 7 bases, with 10 bases between the two germline ends. In germline, CDR1 is SGHDT, CDR2 YYEEEE. This CDR3 reads CASSFGNQEQYF. Here the CDR3 DNA reads TGTGCCAGCAGCTTCGGGAACCAAGAGCAGTACTTC.

The rearrangement uses TRBV30 and TRBJ1-3; TRBD1 aligns across 10 bases. The V gene end was trimmed by 3 bases and the J gene end by 0 bases; junction bases not matched to a gene: 5. CDR1 and CDR2 (germline): GTSNPN, SVGIG (reference sequence). The CDR3 has 16 residues. The CDR3 region is CAWRRGTGVSGNTIYF. Here the CDR3 DNA reads TGTGCCTGGAGGAGGGGGACAGGGGTCTCTGGAAACACCATATATTTT.

As to this clone: This specimen includes other DNA sequences encoding the same CDR3. The rearrangement uses TRBV6-5 and TRBJ2-7; tentative D call: TRBD1 (5 bases). The V gene's germline CDR1 is MNHEY and CDR2 SVGAGI. This CDR3 comprises 14 residues. V lost 2 bases, J lost 2 bases, and 10 bases lay in between. DNA for the CDR3: TGTGCCAGCAGTTACGGTCAGGGCGCCTACGAGCAGTACTTC. Translation: CASSYGQGAYEQYF.

The genes are TRBV6-5 and TRBJ1-4; 7 nucleotides line up with TRBD1. Per germline, CDR1 MNHEY and CDR2 SVGAGI. Unmatched junction bases numbered 11, after V lost 8 bases and J lost 8 bases. The CDR3 runs 14 residues. The CDR3 sequence: CASSSGGGQEKLFF. The DNA for the CDR3 is TGTGCCAGCTCCTCGGGAGGGGGCCAGGAAAAACTGTTTTTT.

The rearrangement joins TRBV6-5 to TRBJ1-1, with 7 bases lining up with TRBD1. CDR3 length equals 15 residues. Germline trimming cut 5 bases from V and 1 base from J; bases unmatched to any gene: 7. Per germline, CDR1 MNHEY and CDR2 SVGAGI. CDR3 DNA: TGTGCCAGCAGTCCCCGACAGGGAGAGAACACTGAAGCTTTCTTT. Protein sequence: CASSPRQGENTEAFF.

This chain uses TRBV28 with TRBJ2-7, with TRBD1 identical over 7 bases. With 4 bases clipped from V and 2 bases from J, the junction kept 5 bases outside the gene matches. CDR1 and CDR2 (germline): MDHEN, SYDVKM. The CDR3 length is 14 residues. The CDR3 sequence: CASSSRDRAYEQYF. The CDR3 DNA reads as TGTGCCAGCAGTTCCCGGGACAGAGCCTACGAGCAGTACTTC.

The chain has TRBV30 and TRBJ1-1; D call uncertain. The germline CDR1 and CDR2 sequences are GTSNPN and SVGIG (reference sequence). Trimming removed 3 bases from V and 0 bases from J, with 20 bases in between. The CDR3 is 17 residues long. The CDR3 sequence is CAWSPRRVGSMNTEAFF. The CDR3 DNA reads as TGTGCCTGGAGCCCCCGGAGGGTCGGATCCATGAACACTGAAGCTTTCTTT.

The chain uses TRBV7-8 and TRBJ2-1; 10 bases agree with TRBD2. Germline CDR1 is SGHVS and CDR2 is FQNEAQ. J gave up 6 bases and V 0 bases, and 5 bases lay outside the gene matches. The CDR3 has 16 residues. CDR3 sequence reads: CASSLAQRGGVNEQFF. As DNA, the CDR3 is TGTGCCAGCAGCTTAGCTCAGCGGGGGGGCGTCAATGAGCAGTTCTTC.

J is TRBJ1-2 and V is TRBV5-1; TRBD1 aligns across 7 bases. This CDR3 region has 16 residues. Trimming removed 4 bases from V and 4 bases from J; junction bases left unmatched: 13. Looked up from germline, CDR1 is SGHRS and CDR2 is YFSETQ. The DNA for the CDR3 is TGCGCCAGCAGCCCCAATAATGAGGGGGCCGTCTATGGCTACACCTTC. Amino acids: CASSPNNEGAVYGYTF.

V gene TRBV25-1 combines with J gene TRBJ2-1; D not certain. Trimming took 1 base from V and 0 from J, leaving 7 bases between them. Germline values: CDR1 MGHDK, CDR2 SYGVNS. The CDR3 covers 15 residues. Written as DNA, the CDR3 is TGTGCCAGCAGTGAATCTGTGTCCTCCTACAATGAGCAGTTCTTC. Its translation: CASSESVSSYNEQFF.

This clone was picked up a small number of times. The V and J genes are TRBV4-2 and TRBJ1-6; TRBD1 agrees at 7 bases. Germline V CDR1 and CDR2: LGHNA, YNFKEQ. V lost 0 bases and J lost 7; bases outside the gene matches: 6. The CDR3 is made up of 16 amino acids. CDR3 loop: CASSQEVQGGNSPLHF. In nucleotides, the CDR3 is TGTGCCAGCAGCCAAGAGGTTCAGGGGGGCAATTCACCCCTCCACTTT.

The genes are TRBV19 and TRBJ1-4, with TRBD1 matching 11 bases. V was clipped by 3 bases and J by 8 bases; unmatched bases: 11. Germline assignment: CDR1 LNHDA and CDR2 SQIVND (reference sequence). The CDR3 runs to 17 residues. CDR3 DNA sequence: TGTGCCAGTAGTATCAGGACCTCAGGGACAGGGGGGGAAAAACTGTTTTTT. This encodes CASSIRTSGTGGEKLFF.

The chain couples TRBV28 to TRBJ2-7; possibly TRBD2 for D (5 bases). Trimming took 6 bases from V and 0 from J, leaving 9 bases between them. The CDR3 length is 13 residues. The V gene's germline CDR1 is MDHEN and CDR2 SYDVKM. The CDR3 region has the DNA TGTGCCAGCAGAGAGGGCGGCTCCTACGAGCAGTACTTC. Translated, it gives CASREGGSYEQYF.

The rearrangement links TRBV29-1 to TRBJ2-7, with 12 bases matching TRBD2. The ends lost 1 base at V and 3 bases at J; junction bases unmatched: 4. Per germline, CDR1 SQVTM and CDR2 ANQGSEA. CDR3 length: 15 residues. This chain's CDR3 is CSVEGLAGAGYEQYF. CDR3 nucleotide sequence: TGCAGCGTTGAAGGACTAGCGGGGGCAGGCTACGAGCAGTACTTC.

This clone was recorded at least ten times. CDR3 sequence (DNA): TGCGCCAGCAGCTTGGGGGACAGGGCCTATGGCTACACCTTC. Its protein is CASSLGDRAYGYTF. V gene TRBV5-1 combines with J gene TRBJ1-2, with 9 nucleotides matching TRBD1. Germline CDR1 and CDR2: SGHRS and YFSETQ. V gave up 0 bases and J gave up 4 bases; unmatched junction bases: 1. The CDR3 extends over 14 amino acids. The variable domain in full, completed from reference TRBV5-1 and TRBJ1-2, reads KAGVTQTPRYLIKTRGQQVTLSCSPISGHRSVSWYQQTPGQGLQFLFEYFSETQRNKGNFPGRFSGRQFSNSRSEMNVSTLELGDSALYLCASSLGDRAYGYTFGSGTRLTVV.

Only a few counts were recorded for this clone. V and J are TRBV7-9 and TRBJ1-5; D is possibly TRBD1 (5 bases). The ends were cut back, 4 bases at V and 2 bases at J, with 12 bases in the middle. CDR3 length equals 15 residues. Germline V CDR1 and CDR2: SEHNR, FQNEAQ (reference sequence). Here the CDR3 reads CASSSQGTGNQPQHF. The CDR3, as DNA: TGTGCCAGCAGCTCTCAGGGAACGGGCAATCAGCCCCAGCATTTT.

The chain links TRBV6-5 to TRBJ2-2; no clear D gene. CDR1 is MNHEY and CDR2 is SVGAGI in the germline V gene. The CDR3 loop spans 14 amino acids. V was pared by 2 bases and J by 7 bases, with 11 bases between. The CDR3 spells CASSYGPRVGELFF. CDR3 coding DNA: TGTGCCAGCAGTTACGGCCCTCGGGTCGGGGAGCTGTTTTTT.